This T cell receptor beta chain was recovered during a study of blood T cell repertoires in COVID-19. The data were produced by immunoSEQ multiplex PCR, yet TCRdb's version contains in-frame clones alone and is incomplete. The top ten clones hold around 3.7% of a sample with more than 200,000 clones, under 90% of them seen once. This CDR3 region has 15 residues. Germline CDR1 is LGHDT and CDR2 is YNNKEL (reference sequence). The V segment lost 7 bases and the J segment 0 bases; nucleotides outside the gene matches: 5. The TCR originated in a woman in her twenties or thirties with acute COVID-19. Sequences were obtained from PBMCs or T cells enriched from blood (not recorded which). The J gene is TRBJ2-2, the V gene TRBV3-1 (or the pseudogene TRBV3-2); 7 positions match TRBD1. CDR3 region: CASTPTGTNTGELFF. CDR3 coding DNA: TGTGCCAGCACCCCGACAGGGACGAACACCGGGGAGCTGTTTTTT.